This T cell receptor (beta chain) was sequenced for a study of T cell responses to AZD1222 COVID-19 vaccine. Whole-study findings and limits: In the spike-specific TCR repertoire, nearly half reportedly target unmutated variant regions.

Worth noting for this clone: Antigen specificity is unknown.

Sequencing used immunoSEQ multiplex PCR; TCRdb keeps in-frame clones, though not all of them. The table shows about 180,000 clones, with just over 85% occurring only once. Germline assignment: CDR1 SGHTA and CDR2 FQGTGA. This CDR3 is built from 17 residues. Unmatched junction bases numbered 3, after V lost 4 bases and J lost 0 bases. The material was peripheral blood, obtained 28 days after the second AZD1222 dose. The TCR was taken from an adult who received the AZD1222 COVID-19 vaccine. The V gene is TRBV7-3, the J gene TRBJ2-2; TRBD2 matches 12 bases. In nucleotides, the CDR3 is TGTGCCAGCAGCTCCAGACTAGCGGGGGCGAACACCGGGGAGCTGTTTTTT. Protein: CASSSRLAGANTGELFF.